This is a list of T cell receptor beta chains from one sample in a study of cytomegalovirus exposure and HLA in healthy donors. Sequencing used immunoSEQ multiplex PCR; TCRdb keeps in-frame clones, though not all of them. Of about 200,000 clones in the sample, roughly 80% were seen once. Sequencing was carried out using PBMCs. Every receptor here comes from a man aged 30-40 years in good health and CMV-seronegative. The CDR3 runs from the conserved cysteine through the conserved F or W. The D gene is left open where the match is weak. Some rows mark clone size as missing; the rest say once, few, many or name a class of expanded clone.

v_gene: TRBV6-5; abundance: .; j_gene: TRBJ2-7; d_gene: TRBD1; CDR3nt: TGTGCCAGCAGGTCCGACAGGGGAGGCGAGCGGTACTTC; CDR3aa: CASRSDRGGERYF
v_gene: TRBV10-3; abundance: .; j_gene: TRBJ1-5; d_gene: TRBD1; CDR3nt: TGTGCCATCAGGGGGGACAGGGGTGGTTTAGGGCCCCAGCATTTT; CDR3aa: CAIRGDRGGLGPQHF
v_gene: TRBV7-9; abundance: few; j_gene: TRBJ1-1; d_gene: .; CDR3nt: TGTGCCAGCAGCTTTTCGGGACAGAACACTGAAGCTTTCTTT; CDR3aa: CASSFSGQNTEAFF
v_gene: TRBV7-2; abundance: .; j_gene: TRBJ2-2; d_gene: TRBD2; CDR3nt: TGTGCCAGCAGCGAAAGACTAGCGGGGAGACTCACCGGGGAGCTGTTTTTT; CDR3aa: CASSERLAGRLTGELFF
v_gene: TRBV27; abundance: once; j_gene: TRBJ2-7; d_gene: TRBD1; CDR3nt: TGTGCCAGCAGTGCGCACCGGGACAGGGCTTACGAGCAGTCCTTC; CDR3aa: CASSAHRDRAYEQSF
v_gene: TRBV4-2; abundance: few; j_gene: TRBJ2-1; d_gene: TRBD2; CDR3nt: TGTGCCAGCAGCCAACACAGCGGGCTAGCGGGCCACAATGAGCAGTTCTTC; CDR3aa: CASSQHSGLAGHNEQFF
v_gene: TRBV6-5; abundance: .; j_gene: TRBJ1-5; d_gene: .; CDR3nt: TGTGCCAGCAGTTTTGCCCCCTCGAGCCAGCCCCAGCATTTT; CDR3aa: CASSFAPSSQPQHF
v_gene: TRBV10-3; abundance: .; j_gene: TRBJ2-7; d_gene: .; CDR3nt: TGTGCCATCAGTGAGGCCCTGACAGGATACGAGCAGTACTTC; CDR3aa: CAISEALTGYEQYF
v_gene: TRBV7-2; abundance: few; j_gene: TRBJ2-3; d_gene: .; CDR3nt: TGTGCCAGCAGCTTAGACGGGGGAACAGATACGCAGTATTTT; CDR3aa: CASSLDGGTDTQYF
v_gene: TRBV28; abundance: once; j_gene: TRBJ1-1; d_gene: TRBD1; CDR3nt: TGTGCCAGCAGTTCCCCCCCCGGACAGGATGTTAGCACTGAAGCTTTCTTT; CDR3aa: CASSSPPGQDVSTEAFF
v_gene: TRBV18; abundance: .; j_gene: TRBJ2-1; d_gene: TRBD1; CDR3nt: TGTGCCAGCTCACCCCGACAGGGAAATGAGCAGTTCTTC; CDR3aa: CASSPRQGNEQFF
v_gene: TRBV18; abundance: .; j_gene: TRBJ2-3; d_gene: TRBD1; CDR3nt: TGTGCCAGCTCACTCGGGACAGGGTCTTCAGATACGCAGTATTTT; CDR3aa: CASSLGTGSSDTQYF
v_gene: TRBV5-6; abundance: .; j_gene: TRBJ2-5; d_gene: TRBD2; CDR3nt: TGTGCCAGCAGCTTTCTACGGGCGGGGGTTTCTGAGACCCAGTACTTC; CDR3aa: CASSFLRAGVSETQYF
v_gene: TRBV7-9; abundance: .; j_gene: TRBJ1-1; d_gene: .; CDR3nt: TGTGCCAGCAGCCGGAAATACGGGTTGGCCGACACTGAAGCTTTCTTT; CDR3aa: CASSRKYGLADTEAFF
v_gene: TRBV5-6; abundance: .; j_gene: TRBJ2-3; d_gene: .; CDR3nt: TGTGCCAGCAGCTTAAGTCTAGCGAGAGATACGCAGTATTTT; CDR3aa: CASSLSLARDTQYF
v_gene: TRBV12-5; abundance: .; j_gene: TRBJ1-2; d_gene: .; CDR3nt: TGTGCTAGTGGTTTGTCCGGGATCTATGGCTACACCTTC; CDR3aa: CASGLSGIYGYTF
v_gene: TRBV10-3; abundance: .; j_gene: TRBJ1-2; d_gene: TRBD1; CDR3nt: TGTGCCATCGGTTTAGCGACAGGGATCTTCTATGGCTACACCTTC; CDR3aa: CAIGLATGIFYGYTF
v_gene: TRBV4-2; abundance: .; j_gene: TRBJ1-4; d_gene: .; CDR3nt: TGTGCCAGCAGCCTCCGGACTGACGCGAATGAAAAACTGTTTTTT; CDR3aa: CASSLRTDANEKLFF
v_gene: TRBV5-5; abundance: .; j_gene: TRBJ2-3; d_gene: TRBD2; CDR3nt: TGTGCCAGCAGCTTGGTAATAGCGGGGGATACGCAGTATTTT; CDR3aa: CASSLVIAGDTQYF
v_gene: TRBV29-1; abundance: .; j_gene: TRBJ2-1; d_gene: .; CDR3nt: TGCAGCGTTGATAGGACAGATGAGCAGTTCTTC; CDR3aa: CSVDRTDEQFF
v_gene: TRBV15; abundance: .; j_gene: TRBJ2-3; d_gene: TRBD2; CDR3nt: TGTGCCACCAGCAGATCCCTAGCGGGGGGTTTAACGGGAGGCACAGATACGCAGTATTTT; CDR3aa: CATSRSLAGGLTGGTDTQYF
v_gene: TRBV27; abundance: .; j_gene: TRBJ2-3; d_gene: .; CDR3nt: TGTGCCAGCAGTTTCCTAGGCGGGGAGGGCACAGATACGCAGTATTTT; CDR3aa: CASSFLGGEGTDTQYF
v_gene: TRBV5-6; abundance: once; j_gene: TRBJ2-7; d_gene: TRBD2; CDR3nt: TGTGCCAGCAGCTTGGACAGGGGACTAGCTTACGAGCAGTACTTC; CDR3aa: CASSLDRGLAYEQYF
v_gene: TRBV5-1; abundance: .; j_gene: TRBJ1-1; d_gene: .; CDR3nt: TGCGCCAGCAGCTTGGCCAGGCGAAGGAACACTGAAGCTTTCTTT; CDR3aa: CASSLARRRNTEAFF
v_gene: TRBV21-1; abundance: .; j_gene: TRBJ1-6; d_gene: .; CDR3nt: TGTGCCAGCAGCAAAGAGGAGGGCGCGAATTCACCCCTCCACTTT; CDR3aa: CASSKEEGANSPLHF
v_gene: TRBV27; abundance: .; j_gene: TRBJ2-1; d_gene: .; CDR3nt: TGTGCCAGCAGTTTAAGGGGCAATGAGCAGTTCTTC; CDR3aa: CASSLRGNEQFF
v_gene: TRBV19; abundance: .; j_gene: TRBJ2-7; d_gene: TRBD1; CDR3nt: TGTGCCAGTAGTCCAACAGGACAGGGGTACGAGCAGTACTTC; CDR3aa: CASSPTGQGYEQYF
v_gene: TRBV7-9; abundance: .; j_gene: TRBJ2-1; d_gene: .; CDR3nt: TGTGCCAGCAGCGGCAGGGGTTTGGGTCGGAGGCAGTTCTTC; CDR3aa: CASSGRGLGRRQFF
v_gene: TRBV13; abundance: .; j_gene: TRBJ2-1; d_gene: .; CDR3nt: TGTGCCAGCAGACGGGGTGAGCAGTTCTTC; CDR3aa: CASRRGEQFF
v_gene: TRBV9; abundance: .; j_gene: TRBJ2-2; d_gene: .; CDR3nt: TGTGCCAGCAGCGTAGCTTATCGAGGGAGGATGAACACCGGGGAGCTGTTTTTT; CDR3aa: CASSVAYRGRMNTGELFF
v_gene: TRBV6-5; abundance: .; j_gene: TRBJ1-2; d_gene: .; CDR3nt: TGTGCCAGCAGTGCCAGGGAGGGCTATGGCTACACCTTC; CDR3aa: CASSAREGYGYTF
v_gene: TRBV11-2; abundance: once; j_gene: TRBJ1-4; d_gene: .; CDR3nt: TGTGCCAGCAGCTACCCCTTAGCAACTAATGAAAAACTGTTTTTT; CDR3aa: CASSYPLATNEKLFF
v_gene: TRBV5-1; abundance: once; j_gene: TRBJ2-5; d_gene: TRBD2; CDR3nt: TGCGCCAGCAGCTTAGAACCGGGACTAGTAACAGAGACCCAGTACTTC; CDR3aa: CASSLEPGLVTETQYF
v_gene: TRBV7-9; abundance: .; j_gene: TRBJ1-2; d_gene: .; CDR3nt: TGTGCCAGCAGCGTGCGGGACTCCAGTTACTATGGCTACACCTTC; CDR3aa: CASSVRDSSYYGYTF
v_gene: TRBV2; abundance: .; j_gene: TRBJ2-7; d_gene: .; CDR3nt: TGTGCCAGCAGTGACCTCTTAGACAGCTTAGAGCAGTACTTC; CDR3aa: CASSDLLDSLEQYF
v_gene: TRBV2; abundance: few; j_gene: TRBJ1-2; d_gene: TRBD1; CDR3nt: TGTGCCAGCAGTGGGGGACAGGGTAACTATGGCTACACCTTC; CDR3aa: CASSGGQGNYGYTF
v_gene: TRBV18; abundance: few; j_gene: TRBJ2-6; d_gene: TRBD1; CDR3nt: TGTGCCAGCTCACACCGGGACAGTTTCTCTGGGGCCAACGTCCTGACTTTC; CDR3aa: CASSHRDSFSGANVLTF
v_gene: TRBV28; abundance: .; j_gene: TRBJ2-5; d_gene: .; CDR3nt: TGTGCCAGCAGTTTTGGCGGGGCGGGGAAGACCCAGTACTTC; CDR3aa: CASSFGGAGKTQYF
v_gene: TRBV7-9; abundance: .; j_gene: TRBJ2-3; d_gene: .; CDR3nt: TGTGCCAGCAGCGTGATGGGGGCACTGGATACGCAGTATTTT; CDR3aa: CASSVMGALDTQYF
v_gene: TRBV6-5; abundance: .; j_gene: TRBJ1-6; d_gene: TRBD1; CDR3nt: TGTGCCAGCGGGGGACAGGCTAATAATTCACCCCTCCACTTT; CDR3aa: CASGGQANNSPLHF
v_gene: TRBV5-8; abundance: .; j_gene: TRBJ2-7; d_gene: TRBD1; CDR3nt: TGTGCCAGCATGGACAGGGGGCCGATCGAGCAGTACTTC; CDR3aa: CASMDRGPIEQYF
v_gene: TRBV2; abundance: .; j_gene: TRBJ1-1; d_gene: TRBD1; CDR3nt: TGTGCCAGCAGTAGCTACCGGGACAGGGGAGCGAACACTGAAGCTTTCTTT; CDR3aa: CASSSYRDRGANTEAFF
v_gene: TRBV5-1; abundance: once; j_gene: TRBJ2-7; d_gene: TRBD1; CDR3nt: TGCGCCAGCAGCTTGGCCCCGGGGGACAGGAGCTCCTACGAGCAGTACTTC; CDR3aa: CASSLAPGDRSSYEQYF
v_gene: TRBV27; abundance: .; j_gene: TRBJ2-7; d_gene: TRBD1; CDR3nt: TGTGCCAGCAGTTTCGACAGGGGGCTTTACGAGCAGTACTTC; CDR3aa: CASSFDRGLYEQYF
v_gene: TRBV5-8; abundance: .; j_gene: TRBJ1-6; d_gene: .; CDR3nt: TGTGCCAACAGCTTGGGCAGGGTATACTCACCCCTCCACTTT; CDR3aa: CANSLGRVYSPLHF
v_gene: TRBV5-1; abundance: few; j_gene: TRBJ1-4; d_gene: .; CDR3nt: TGCGCCAGCAGCTCCTCAGGGTCGACTAATGAAAAACTGTTTTTT; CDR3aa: CASSSSGSTNEKLFF
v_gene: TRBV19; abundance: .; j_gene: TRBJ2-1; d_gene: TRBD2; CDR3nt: TGTGCCAGTACCCGTTTTGGTAGCGGGCGACCCTTGGGTGAGCAGTTCTTC; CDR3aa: CASTRFGSGRPLGEQFF
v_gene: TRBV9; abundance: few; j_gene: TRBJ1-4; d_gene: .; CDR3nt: TGTGCCAGCAGCGTAAACAGTCAAAATGAAAAACTGTTTTTT; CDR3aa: CASSVNSQNEKLFF
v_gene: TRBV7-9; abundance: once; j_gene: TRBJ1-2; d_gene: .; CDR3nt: TGTGCCAGCAGCCCCCTGACAGTAGGCTATGGCTACACCTTC; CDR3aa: CASSPLTVGYGYTF
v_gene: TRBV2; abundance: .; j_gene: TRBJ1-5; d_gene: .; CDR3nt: TGTGCCAGCACAAGGAGGGGCCTTGATAGCAATCAGCCCCAGCATTTT; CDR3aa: CASTRRGLDSNQPQHF
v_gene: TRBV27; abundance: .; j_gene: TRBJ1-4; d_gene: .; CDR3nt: TGTGCCAGCCGGGGAGGGGTAACTAATGAAAAACTGTTTTTT; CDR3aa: CASRGGVTNEKLFF
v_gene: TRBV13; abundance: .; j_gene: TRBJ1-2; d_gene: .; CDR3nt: TGTGCCAGCAGTTACAAGGGGTTATCCGGCTACACCTTC; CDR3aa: CASSYKGLSGYTF
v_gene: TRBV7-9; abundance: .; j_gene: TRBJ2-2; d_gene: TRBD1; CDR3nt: TGTGCCAGCAGATCGGGACAGCTGAACACCGGGGAGCTGTTTTTT; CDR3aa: CASRSGQLNTGELFF